The 8 T cell receptor beta chains given below trace back to one sample, sequenced in a study of blood T cell repertoires in COVID-19 (dated by TCRdb to the early 2020s). To prepare the library, the immunoSEQ multiplex PCR assay was applied. TCRdb took this table from immuneACCESS and kept in-frame rearrangements with V and J called. Such tables lack part of the clones; where checked against another copy, unresolved V genes explain under half of the gap, and the rest is unexplained. The sample records approximately 260,000 clones, approximately 80% of which are singletons. Around 7.8% of the sample lies in the top ten. Sequenced sample: peripheral blood. The receptor set was obtained from a human donor in a cohort sampled during active COVID-19.

This clone was seen more than once but under ten times. V is TRBV20-1 and J is TRBJ2-5; D gene ambiguous. Deletions cut 1 base from V and 13 bases from J, with 13 bases between. CDR1 and CDR2 (germline): DFQATT, SNEGSKA (reference sequence). CDR3 length equals 11 residues. CDR3 nucleotides: TGCAGTGCTAGAGGGCCAGTCGGGTGGTACTTC. Protein product: CSARGPVGWYF.

J is TRBJ2-1 and V is TRBV7-9; 9 bases match TRBD2. This CDR3 contains 15 residues. The trim removed 5 bases at V and 3 bases at J, leaving 5 bases unmatched. In germline, CDR1 is SEHNR, CDR2 FQNEAQ (reference sequence). The CDR3 protein is CASSGIAGDYNEQFF. DNA of the CDR3: TGTGCCAGCAGCGGTATAGCGGGGGACTACAATGAGCAGTTCTTC.

The sample holds a few counts of this clone. The chain links TRBV5-4 to TRBJ1-1; maybe TRBD1 (5 bases). Germline CDR1 SGHNT, CDR2 YYREEE (reference sequence). This CDR3 has 14 residues. Trimming removed 3 bases from V and 0 bases from J, with 9 bases in between. This CDR3 is CASSSRVVNTEAFF. The CDR3 bases are TGTGCCAGCAGCTCCAGGGTAGTGAACACTGAAGCTTTCTTT.

Concerning this clone: Compared with germline, one end of the junction differs, possibly owing to a read error. The genes are TRBV7-7 and TRBJ2-2; 9 bases align to TRBD1. The CDR3 is 17 amino acids. Germline CDR1 SSHAT, CDR2 FNYEAQ (reference sequence). The CDR3 sequence is CASSPSRGQGRTGELFF. CDR3 bases: TGTGCTAGCAGCCCTAGCAGAGGACAGGGGAGGACCGGGGAGCTGTTTTTT.

Only a few counts were recorded for this clone. This chain joins TRBV19 and TRBJ2-3; the D gene is possibly TRBD2 (6 bases). Per the germline V gene, CDR1 is LNHDA and CDR2 is SQIVND (reference sequence). V was trimmed by 4 bases and J by 5 bases, leaving 16 bases between them. This CDR3 has 15 residues. The CDR3 nucleotides are TGTGCCAGTAGTAGATTAGCGGTGAATAGAGATACGCAGTATTTT. Translated: CASSRLAVNRDTQYF.

This clone occurred once. This rearrangement joins TRBV18 to TRBJ1-5; perhaps TRBD1 as D (6 bases). This CDR3 has 16 residues. The germline V gene encodes CDR1 KGHSH and CDR2 LQKENI. V lost 3 bases, J lost 0 bases, and 12 bases lay in between. CDR3: CASSPRQEISNQPQHF. For the CDR3, the DNA is TGTGCCAGCTCACCCAGACAGGAGATTAGCAATCAGCCCCAGCATTTT.

The chain has TRBV9 and TRBJ2-7; 7 bases are shared with TRBD2. V gave up 0 bases and J gave up 3 bases; unmatched junction bases: 6. From germline, CDR1 is SGDLS and CDR2 YYNGEE. This CDR3 has 15 amino acids. Here the CDR3 reads CASSVDGGRGYEQYF. DNA of the CDR3: TGTGCCAGCAGCGTAGATGGCGGGAGAGGCTACGAGCAGTACTTC.

V usage is TRBV6-5 and J usage is TRBJ1-2; TRBD1 matches 7 bases. This CDR3 is built from 12 residues. After removal of 10 bases from V and 5 bases from J, the junction contained 7 bases not matched to a gene. Germline CDR1 is MNHEY and CDR2 is SVGAGI. The CDR3 coding sequence is TGTGCCACCTCACAGGGGAATTATGGCTACACCTTC. This sequence encodes CATSQGNYGYTF.